This entry lists 19 T cell receptor beta chains sequenced from one sample in a study of tumor-infiltrating lymphocytes in primary liver carcinoma. Extraction of RNA together with DNA used 20-30 mg of unsorted bulk tissue. The authors made TCR beta cDNA from 500 ng total RNA with a constant-region primer. Slightly modified ARM-PCR, run as three nested multiplex PCR rounds, produced the TCR beta libraries. Researchers ran the first two PCR rounds for approximately 10 cycles each with TRBV1-TRBV30 forward primers and a C-beta reverse primer. Each CDR3 protein is one row after TCRdb ran MiXCR on the multiplex PCR reads. The sample lists approximately 120,000 distinct CDR3 sequences, around 60% occurring once. The sequencing input was liver tumor tissue from sampling region 3. Sample subset: tumor region T3, left-lateral pole. The receptor set was obtained from a woman aged 55-70 years with primary liver carcinoma and hepatitis B virus infection.

Note on this clonotype: Here the CDR3 omits its conserved ending phenylalanine or tryptophan, so a read error is the likely source. This chain joins TRBV7-8 and TRBJ2-7; 10 nucleotides agree with TRBD2. Germline V gene sequence: CDR1 SGHVS, CDR2 FQNEAQ. This CDR3 spans 15 amino acids. The CDR3 sequence is CASSLELAGYNEQYL. The CDR3 DNA is TGTGCCAGCAGCTTAGAACTAGCGGGGTACAACGAACAGTACCTC.

This clonotype appeared once. The CDR3 carries no conserved terminal phenylalanine or tryptophan, so it likely arises from a read error. This chain joins TRBV11-2 and TRBJ2-1; 9 nucleotides align to TRBD2. J gave up 7 bases and V 9 bases, and 16 bases lay outside the gene matches. The CDR3 spans 16 residues. Germline loops: CDR1 SGHAT, CDR2 FQNNGV. The CDR3 here is CARSPTAGLAVNEQFI. The CDR3 bases are TGTGCCAGAAGCCCTACCGCGGGACTAGCCGTGAATGAGCAGTTCATC.

This clonotype was counted many times. The chain has TRBV6-1 and TRBJ1-1; possibly TRBD1 for D (5 bases). V shed 7 bases and J shed 11 bases, with 23 bases lying between them. CDR1 and CDR2 (germline): MNHNS, SASEGT. CDR3 length: 14 residues. CDR3 sequence: CASKRSGDPGGAFF. In DNA form, the CDR3 reads TGTGCCAGCAAAAGATCGGGGGACCCAGGTGGTGCTTTCTTT.

Note on this clonotype: Since a much larger clone is just one base distant, this may be a read error. The CDR3 protein is CASSLGQENSHEQFF. The CDR3 DNA is TGTGCCAGCAGCTTGGGACAGGAGAATAGTCATGAGCAGTTCTTC. The chain joins TRBV5-6 to TRBJ2-1, with D maybe TRBD1 (6 bases). This CDR3 comprises 15 residues. Trimming removed 0 bases from V and 8 bases from J, with 15 bases in between. The germline V gene has CDR1 SGHDT and CDR2 YYEEEE. The full variable domain, in which reference TRBV5-6 and TRBJ2-1 provide the parts outside the CDR3, is DAGVTQSPTHLIKTRGQQVTLRCSPKSGHDTVSWYQQALGQGPQFIFQYYEEEERQRGNFPDRFSGHQFPNYSSELNVNALLLGDSALYLCASSLGQENSHEQFFGPGTRLTVL.

Comments on this clonotype: One junction end disagrees with the germline gene, perhaps due to a read error. The V and J genes are TRBV6-6 and TRBJ1-1; D call uncertain. Germline V gene lookup returns CDR1 MNHNY and CDR2 SVGAGI (reference sequence). CDR3 length: 14 residues. Here the CDR3 reads CVSITAETNTEAFF. CDR3 DNA: TGTGTCAGCATTACCGCAGAAACGAACACTGAAGCTTTCTTT.

This rearrangement joins TRBV20-1 to TRBJ2-4; 9 bases match TRBD1. CDR3 size: 15 residues. Trimming removed 5 bases from V and 8 bases from J; junction bases left unmatched: 13. Per germline, CDR1 DFQATT and CDR2 SNEGSKA (reference sequence). The CDR3: CSAYRLGQGSDIQYF. The CDR3 DNA is TGCAGTGCTTACCGACTGGGACAGGGTAGTGACATTCAGTACTTC.

This clonotype appeared once. A read error may account for a junction end that differs from germline. The chain couples TRBV11-1 to TRBJ2-7, with D possibly matching TRBD1 (5 bases). The length of the CDR3 is 15 residues. Germline CDR1 and CDR2: SGHAT and FQDESV (reference sequence). This CDR3 reads CASSPRTTGVREQYF. CDR3 DNA sequence: TGCGCCAGCAGCCCTCGGACAACAGGAGTACGCGAGCAGTACTTC. The full variable domain, with the rest looked up from reference TRBV11-1 and TRBJ2-7, is EAEVAQSPRYKITEKSQAVAFWCDPISGHATLYWYRQILGQGPELLVQFQDESVVDDSQLPKDRFSAERLKGVDSTLKIQPAELGDSAMYLCASSPRTTGVREQYFGPGTRLTVT.

On this clonotype: An end of the junction differs from the germline gene, which may be a read error. The chain carries TRBV11-1 and TRBJ2-5; 7 bases agree with TRBD2. The CDR3 consists of 15 residues. Germline CDR1 is SGHAT and CDR2 is FQDESV (reference sequence). CDR3 region: CARSLRLATKETQYF. CDR3 DNA: TGTGCCAGGAGCTTACGACTAGCAACGAAAGAGACCCAGTACTTC.

In this sample, this clonotype turned up many times. The chain employs TRBV4-2 and TRBJ2-1; a weak D match, TRBD2 (5 bases). V was shortened by 6 bases and J by 0 bases, with 6 bases between the two germline ends. Germline V CDR1 and CDR2: LGHNA, YNFKEQ. This CDR3 has 13 amino acids. The CDR3 nucleotides are TGTGCCAGCAGTACTAGCTCCTACAATGAGCAGTTCTTC. It yields the protein CASSTSSYNEQFF.

This clonotype was seen many times. This rearrangement joins TRBV11-2 to TRBJ2-7, with a possible D match to TRBD2 (5 bases). Trimming stripped 7 bases from V and 1 base from J, with 17 bases between. Germline V gene data show CDR1 as SGHAT and CDR2 as FQNNGV. The CDR3 loop spans 15 amino acids. CDR3 residues: CASKQTRGWSYEQYF. CDR3 nucleotide sequence: TGTGCCAGCAAACAGACCCGGGGATGGTCCTACGAGCAGTACTTC.

Remarks on this clonotype: One end of the junction fails to match germline, which may point to a read error. This chain links TRBV5-1 with TRBJ2-1, with TRBD2 matching 9 bases. The length of the CDR3 is 16 residues. The germline V gene encodes CDR1 SGHRS and CDR2 YFSETQ. Here the CDR3 DNA reads TGTGCCAGCAGCTTGGATCCTAGCGGGACTTACAATAAGCAGTTCTTC. Protein sequence: CASSLDPSGTYNKQFF.

Regarding this clonotype: As the CDR3 is not closed by the conserved phenylalanine or tryptophan, this likely results from a read error. The chain has TRBV11-3 and TRBJ2-5; D is perhaps TRBD1 or TRBD2 (6 bases each). V was cut by 5 bases and J by 7 bases, with 14 bases left in between. The CDR3 spans 13 residues. CDR1 SGHNT and CDR2 YENEEA come from the germline V gene. CDR3: CASSPRGGGTQYL. The CDR3 DNA follows: TGTGCCAGCAGCCCCAGGGGAGGTGGGACCCAGTACCTC.

With regard to this clonotype: Since the CDR3 does not end with the conserved phenylalanine or tryptophan, this likely comes from a read error. V is TRBV5-4 and J is TRBJ2-3; no reliable D call. The CDR3 covers 17 residues. The germline gives CDR1 SGHNT, CDR2 YYREEE (reference sequence). Trimming shortened V by 5 bases and J by 4 bases, and 23 bases separated the two germline ends. The DNA for the CDR3 is TGTGCCAGCAGGGGGTCTACCCAGTCCGCCTACGCAGATACGCAGTATTTG. It yields the protein CASRGSTQSAYADTQYL.

This clonotype was seen a handful of times. The final CDR3 position lacks the conserved phenylalanine or tryptophan, pointing to a likely read error. The DNA for the CDR3 is TGTGCCAGCAGCCATCAGACAGGCACTGATACGCAGTATTCT. Protein sequence: CASSHQTGTDTQYS. The chain combines TRBV11-3 with TRBJ2-3; D might be TRBD1 (6 bases). Germline assignment: CDR1 SGHNT and CDR2 YENEEA. This CDR3 region has 14 residues.

About this clonotype: A much larger clonotype is one base distant, so this may be a read error. The final CDR3 position lacks the conserved phenylalanine or tryptophan, pointing to a likely read error. The genes are TRBV29-1 and TRBJ2-3; 10 nucleotides agree with TRBD1. Trimming took 6 bases from V and 3 from J; bases not matched to a gene: 3. In germline, CDR1 is SQVTM, CDR2 ANQGSEA. This CDR3 is built from 13 residues. Here the CDR3 reads CSVSGQGTDTQYS. The DNA for the CDR3 is TGCAGCGTCTCGGGACAGGGGACAGATACGCAGTATTCT.

In this sample, this clonotype turned up once. Since a much larger clone is just one base distant, this may be a read error. The chain couples TRBV14 to TRBJ2-5; D unresolved. This CDR3 has 12 residues. The germline V gene has CDR1 SGHDN and CDR2 FVKESK. In DNA form, the CDR3 reads TGTGCCGGCAGCCAATATAGGGAGACCCAGTACTTC. Its translation is CAGSQYRETQYF.

In regard to this clonotype: This CDR3 fails to terminate in the conserved phenylalanine or tryptophan, so it likely reflects a read error. This sequence joins TRBV6-1 and TRBJ2-3, with D possibly being TRBD1 (6 bases). CDR1 is MNHNS, CDR2 SASEGT, per germline. The CDR3 covers 14 residues. Trimming took 4 bases from V and 9 from J, leaving 17 bases between them. CDR3 in amino acids: CASSVSGDGRTQYS. The CDR3 DNA follows: TGTGCCAGCAGTGTTTCAGGGGATGGTAGGACGCAGTATTCT.

This clonotype occurred a few times. The V call is TRBV28, the J call TRBJ2-2, with 8 bases fitting TRBD1. Per the germline V gene, CDR1 is MDHEN and CDR2 is SYDVKM. V dropped 6 bases and J dropped 7; count of bases not matched to a gene: 10. The CDR3 sequence is 15 residues long. The CDR3 spells CASRSAAGGHGELFF. The CDR3 DNA follows: TGTGCCAGCAGATCGGCCGCAGGGGGCCACGGGGAGCTGTTTTTT. Supplemented by reference TRBV28 and TRBJ2-2, the full variable domain reads DVKVTQSSRYLVKRTGEKVFLECVQDMDHENMFWYRQDPGLGLRLIYFSYDVKMKEKGDIPEGYSVSREKKERFSLILESASTNQTSMYLCASRSAAGGHGELFFGEGSRLTVL.

The rearrangement joins TRBV29-1 to TRBJ2-4; TRBD1 aligns across 8 bases. The length of the CDR3 is 14 residues. V lost 6 bases, J lost 10 bases, and 14 bases stayed unmatched. Germline V gene lookup returns CDR1 SQVTM and CDR2 ANQGSEA. CDR3 amino acids: CSVWTGTQGKIQYF. As DNA, the CDR3 is TGCAGCGTCTGGACAGGGACACAGGGGAAGATTCAGTACTTC.